This T cell receptor beta chain was found in a study of response to subunit inactivated influenza vaccine. Trimming removed 1 base from V and 4 bases from J, with 18 bases in between. CDR1 is SGHRS and CDR2 is YFSETQ in the germline V gene. This CDR3 region has 17 residues. TCRdb itself ran the RT-PCR reads through MiXCR, one entry per CDR3 protein. The data hold about 780,000 distinct CDR3 sequences, with 15% to 20% observed a single time. The sample holds many counts of this clonotype. The source is a man over 45 who received an inactivated influenza vaccine. Specimen: PBMCs from blood, collected 4 to 6 days after vaccination. The chain carries TRBV5-1 and TRBJ2-1, with D possibly being TRBD2 (6 bases). The CDR3 DNA follows: TGCGCCAGCAGCTTGCCGGGAGTGGCGGTAGGTTACAATGAGCAGTTCTTC. This encodes CASSLPGVAVGYNEQFF. Together with reference TRBV5-1 and TRBJ2-1, the CDR3 gives the full variable domain: KAGVTQTPRYLIKTRGQQVTLSCSPISGHRSVSWYQQTPGQGLQFLFEYFSETQRNKGNFPGRFSGRQFSNSRSEMNVSTLELGDSALYLCASSLPGVAVGYNEQFFGPGTRLTVL.